This entry lists 23 T cell receptor beta chains sequenced from one sample in a study of blood T cell repertoires in COVID-19. Method: immunoSEQ multiplex PCR; TCRdb's copy keeps in-frame clones and lacks some. This table has just over 90,000 clones, about 80% appearing once. Sequenced sample: peripheral blood. Receptors were obtained from a human donor in a cohort sampled during active COVID-19.

The rearrangement uses TRBV7-9 and TRBJ1-2; D is ambiguous. Germline V gene lookup returns CDR1 SEHNR and CDR2 FQNEAQ (reference sequence). V was clipped by 0 bases and J by 8 bases, with 10 bases between them. This CDR3 is 13 amino acids long. This chain's CDR3 is CASSLARLPGYTF. CDR3 coding DNA: TGTGCCAGCAGCTTAGCGCGGTTGCCGGGCTACACCTTC.

The rearrangement links TRBV18 to TRBJ2-7; 9 bases match TRBD1. CDR1 is KGHSH, CDR2 LQKENI, per germline. V lost 6 bases and J lost 6; bases outside the gene matches: 9. The CDR3 is made up of 14 amino acids. The DNA for the CDR3 is TGTGCCAGCTCGTTGGGACAGGGTTACTCCGAGCAGTACTTC. It is translated as CASSLGQGYSEQYF.

This rearrangement joins TRBV6-4 to TRBJ2-3, with a tentative D call TRBD2 (5 bases). The CDR3 runs 14 residues. In germline, CDR1 is MRHNA, CDR2 SNTAGT. Deletions cut 3 bases from V and 5 bases from J, with 12 bases between. CDR3 in DNA: TGTGCCAGCAGTGAAAGGCCTACTAGAGATACGCAGTATTTT. It specifies CASSERPTRDTQYF.

This chain links TRBV7-3 with TRBJ2-7; TRBD2 matches 8 bases. Germline-derived CDR1 and CDR2 are SGHTA and FQGTGA. Trimming cost V 5 bases and J 2 bases; bases outside gene matches: 17. This CDR3 comprises 18 residues. CDR3 in amino acids: CASSLKGEGGRPAYEQYF. The CDR3 coding sequence is TGTGCCAGCAGCCTAAAAGGGGAGGGCGGGAGGCCAGCCTACGAGCAGTACTTC.

The chain carries TRBV1 and TRBJ2-5; the DNA was not compared with TRBD2, the D call given in the table. TRBV1 is marked as a pseudogene. The CDR3 spans 19 residues. CDR3 residues: CTSSQDRGLAGLAQETQYF. The CDR3 nucleotides read TGCACCAGCAGCCAAGATCGGGGACTAGCGGGCCTAGCGCAAGAGACCCAGTACTTC.

The chain recombines TRBV4-2 with TRBJ2-7, with 9 bases that match TRBD2. J gave up 4 bases and V 2 bases, and 6 bases lay outside the gene matches. The CDR3 is 15 residues long. Germline CDR1 is LGHNA and CDR2 is YNFKEQ. CDR3 sequence (DNA): TGTGCCAGCAGCCAAAGCAGTAGCGGGAGTTACGAGCAGTACTTC. Its protein is CASSQSSSGSYEQYF.

This clone was counted between two and nine times. The chain carries TRBV4-2 and TRBJ1-1, with D possibly being TRBD1 (5 bases). Looked up from germline, CDR1 is LGHNA and CDR2 is YNFKEQ. CDR3 length: 15 residues. The germline V and J ends were trimmed by 0 bases and 8 bases, with 16 bases remaining between them. The CDR3 coding sequence is TGTGCCAGCAGCCAAGAAGCAGGGCGGATTGGCGAAGCTTTCTTT. It specifies CASSQEAGRIGEAFF.

The chain employs TRBV28 and TRBJ2-7; 9 bases agree with TRBD1. Germline V CDR1 and CDR2: MDHEN, SYDVKM. The J segment lost 6 bases and the V segment lost 5 bases, leaving 11 bases of the junction unmatched. The CDR3 is made up of 15 amino acids. The CDR3 protein is CASSPAQQGASEQYF. The DNA for the CDR3 is TGTGCCAGCAGTCCCGCGCAACAGGGGGCGAGCGAGCAGTACTTC. Full variable domain (missing parts from reference TRBV28 and TRBJ2-7): DVKVTQSSRYLVKRTGEKVFLECVQDMDHENMFWYRQDPGLGLRLIYFSYDVKMKEKGDIPEGYSVSREKKERFSLILESASTNQTSMYLCASSPAQQGASEQYFGPGTRLTVT.

The CDR3 protein is CASRQGYEQYF. The CDR3 region has the DNA TGTGCCAGCAGACAGGGATACGAGCAGTACTTC. The V gene is TRBV5-6, the J gene TRBJ2-7; D perhaps matches TRBD1 (6 bases). CDR1 and CDR2 (germline): SGHDT, YYEEEE. The CDR3 sequence is 11 residues long. V dropped 5 bases and J dropped 4 bases, with 7 bases sitting between them.

This clone has more than one count but fewer than ten. This chain uses TRBV23-1 with TRBJ1-3, with TRBD1 identical over 8 bases. TRBV23-1 is an open reading frame, and its role is uncertain. This CDR3 comprises 18 residues. Trimming at V came to 9 bases and at J to 1 base, leaving 17 bases not matched to a gene. The CDR3 protein is CASILRGDRPESGNTIYF. In nucleotides, the CDR3 is TGCGCCAGTATCCTACGGGGGGACAGGCCTGAATCTGGAAACACCATATATTTT.

The chain joins TRBV11-2 to TRBJ2-7; unclear D gene. The CDR3 is 15 amino acids. Trimming removed 1 base from V and 0 bases from J, with 10 bases in between. Germline V gives CDR1 SGHAT, CDR2 FQNNGV. The CDR3 is CASSLVGPSSYEQYF. The DNA for the CDR3 is TGTGCCAGCAGCTTAGTGGGTCCTAGCTCCTACGAGCAGTACTTC.

CDR3 sequence reads: CASSYDGHPNEKLFF. The CDR3 DNA sequence: TGTGCCAGCAGTTACGATGGGCACCCTAATGAAAAACTGTTTTTT. V and J are TRBV6-5 and TRBJ1-4; D unclear. From germline, CDR1 is MNHEY and CDR2 SVGAGI. This CDR3 spans 15 amino acids. Trimming pared 2 bases from V and 3 bases from J, leaving 10 bases between.

The V gene is TRBV24-1, the J gene TRBJ1-3; TRBD1 is a possible D gene (5 bases). Germline values: CDR1 KGHDR, CDR2 SFDVKD. Trimming removed 3 bases from V and 0 bases from J, with 11 bases in between. The CDR3 length is 16 residues. CDR3 DNA sequence: TGTGCCACCAGTGATCCGTCAGACAGCTCTGGAAACACCATATATTTT. This sequence encodes CATSDPSDSSGNTIYF.

V usage is TRBV11-2 and J usage is TRBJ2-4, with 7 bases identical to TRBD2. Germline trimming cut 4 bases from V and 1 base from J; bases unmatched to any gene: 7. The CDR3 has 16 amino acids. CDR1 SGHAT and CDR2 FQNNGV come from the germline V gene. CDR3 nucleotide sequence: TGTGCCAGCAGCTCGTGGCGGGGAGGGGCCAAAAACATTCAGTACTTC. This gives the protein CASSSWRGGAKNIQYF.

This sequence joins TRBV6-6 and TRBJ1-4; TRBD1 matches 10 bases. The CDR3 loop spans 15 amino acids. Trimming cost V 2 bases and J 8 bases; bases outside gene matches: 5. Germline V lookup: CDR1 MNHNY, CDR2 SVGAGI (reference sequence). This CDR3 reads CASSYRDRGREKLFF. CDR3 nucleotides: TGTGCCAGCAGTTACCGGGACAGGGGACGGGAAAAACTGTTTTTT.

The chain employs TRBV29-1 and TRBJ1-2; maybe TRBD1 (5 bases). Looked up from germline, CDR1 is SQVTM and CDR2 is ANQGSEA. V dropped 7 bases and J dropped 7 bases, with 16 bases sitting between them. The CDR3 totals 12 residues. CDR3 bases: TGCAGCGGAGGGACGGGAGGAGGTGGCTACACCTTC. Translating it yields CSGGTGGGGYTF.

This clone turned up a few times. The gene calls are TRBV6-5 and TRBJ2-7; TRBD1 is a possible D gene (7 bases). Germline assignment: CDR1 MNHEY and CDR2 SVGAGI. There are 14 residues in the CDR3. The germline V and J ends were trimmed by 4 bases and 2 bases, with 12 bases remaining between them. CDR3 sequence (DNA): TGTGCCAGCAGTTTCACAGGGGAGGCCTACGAGCAGTACTTC. It is translated as CASSFTGEAYEQYF.

CDR3 sequence reads: CASSLARGAQAGNTIYF. In DNA, the CDR3 is TGTGCCAGCAGCTTGGCCAGGGGGGCGCAGGCTGGAAACACCATATATTTT. This chain joins TRBV5-4 and TRBJ1-3, with TRBD1 matching over 7 bases. CDR1 SGHNT and CDR2 YYREEE come from the germline V gene (reference sequence). The ends lost 0 bases at V and 2 bases at J; junction bases unmatched: 8. The CDR3 has 17 residues.

This clone appeared a few times. The chain carries TRBV11-2 and TRBJ2-3; D call uncertain. Germline V CDR1 and CDR2: SGHAT, FQNNGV. V was trimmed by 4 bases and J by 6 bases, leaving 11 bases between them. The CDR3 is 13 amino acids. CDR3: CASSSLSSDTQYF. CDR3 coding DNA: TGTGCCAGCAGCTCACTTTCTAGTGATACGCAGTATTTT.

The rearrangement uses TRBV3-1 (or the pseudogene TRBV3-2) and TRBJ2-7; 8 nucleotides line up with TRBD1. Trimming took 3 bases from V and 3 from J; bases not matched to a gene: 1. Germline CDR1 is LGHDT and CDR2 is YNNKEL (reference sequence). The CDR3 has 13 residues. The CDR3 here is CASSHDRGYEQYF. In DNA form, the CDR3 reads TGTGCCAGCAGCCACGACAGGGGCTACGAGCAGTACTTC.

The V gene is TRBV2, the J gene TRBJ2-7; the match to TRBD2 covers 12 bases. CDR3 length: 14 residues. CDR1 SNHLY and CDR2 FYNNEI come from the germline V gene. V shed 7 bases, J shed 5 bases, and the junction held 6 bases outside the gene matches. The CDR3 reads CASKRTSGIHEQYF. The CDR3 coding sequence is TGTGCCAGCAAAAGGACTAGCGGGATCCACGAGCAGTACTTC.

The V and J genes are TRBV28 and TRBJ2-7; tentative D call: TRBD2 (5 bases). This CDR3 comprises 15 residues. Germline CDR1 and CDR2: MDHEN and SYDVKM. V was clipped by 7 bases and J by 2 bases, with 18 bases between them. This CDR3 is CASISAAVGTYEQYF. In nucleotides, the CDR3 is TGTGCCAGCATCTCAGCGGCGGTAGGAACCTACGAGCAGTACTTC. Variable domain in full (rest from reference TRBV28 and TRBJ2-7): DVKVTQSSRYLVKRTGEKVFLECVQDMDHENMFWYRQDPGLGLRLIYFSYDVKMKEKGDIPEGYSVSREKKERFSLILESASTNQTSMYLCASISAAVGTYEQYFGPGTRLTVT.

Judged by abundance, this clone is medium-sized (0.01 to 0.1%). The chain recombines TRBV28 with TRBJ2-5; TRBD2 aligns across 15 bases. The CDR3 contains 19 residues. V was clipped by 4 bases and J by 0 bases; unmatched bases: 9. Germline V gene sequence: CDR1 MDHEN, CDR2 SYDVKM. CDR3 residues: CASSSGTSGRRKYQETQYF. Here the CDR3 DNA reads TGTGCCAGCAGTTCCGGGACTAGCGGGAGGAGGAAGTACCAAGAGACCCAGTACTTC.